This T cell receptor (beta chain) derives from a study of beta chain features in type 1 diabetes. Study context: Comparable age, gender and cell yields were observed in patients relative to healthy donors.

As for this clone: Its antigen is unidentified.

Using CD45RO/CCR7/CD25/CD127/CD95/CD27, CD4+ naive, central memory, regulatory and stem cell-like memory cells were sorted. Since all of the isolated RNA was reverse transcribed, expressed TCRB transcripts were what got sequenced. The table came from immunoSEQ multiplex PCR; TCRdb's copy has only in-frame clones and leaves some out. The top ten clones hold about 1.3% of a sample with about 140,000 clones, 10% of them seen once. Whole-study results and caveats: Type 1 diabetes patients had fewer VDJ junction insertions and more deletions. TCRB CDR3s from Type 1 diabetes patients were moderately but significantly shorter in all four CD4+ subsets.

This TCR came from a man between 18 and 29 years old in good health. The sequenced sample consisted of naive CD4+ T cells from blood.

The CDR3 loop is CASSLFLDSRYNEQFF. Here the CDR3 DNA reads TGTGCCAGCAGCCTCTTCCTCGACAGTCGCTACAATGAGCAGTTCTTC. The rearrangement links TRBV7-9 to TRBJ2-1; possibly TRBD1 for D (5 bases). Germline V gene sequence: CDR1 SEHNR, CDR2 FQNEAQ (reference sequence). The CDR3 is 16 amino acids. V lost 5 bases to trimming and J lost 3 bases, with 17 bases between them.